This passage covers 21 T cell receptor beta chains from one sample sequenced in a study of blood T cell repertoires in COVID-19. The table came from immunoSEQ multiplex PCR; TCRdb's copy has only in-frame clones and leaves some out. The sample holds roughly 80,000 clones, 80% seen once. Sequencing was carried out using peripheral blood. All receptors derive from a man aged 60 to 69 with active or convalescent COVID-19.

This chain links TRBV5-1 with TRBJ2-3; 7 bases line up with TRBD2. CDR1 is SGHRS and CDR2 is YFSETQ in the germline V gene. This CDR3 spans 15 amino acids. Trimming cost V 4 bases and J 5 bases; bases outside gene matches: 10. The DNA of the CDR3 is TGCGCCAGCAGCCCCCAGTGGGGGGGTGAAGATACGCAGTATTTT. This sequence encodes CASSPQWGGEDTQYF.

The gene calls are TRBV6-6 and TRBJ1-4; D is ambiguous. Deletions cut 4 bases from V and 5 bases from J, with 11 bases between. CDR1 and CDR2 (germline): MNHNY, SVGAGI (reference sequence). This CDR3 spans 14 amino acids. The CDR3 here is CASSSVSTNEKLFF. The CDR3 DNA sequence: TGTGCCAGCAGTTCCGTTAGCACAAATGAAAAACTGTTTTTT.

This sequence joins TRBV7-9 and TRBJ2-7; 8 bases fit TRBD1. This CDR3 is 14 amino acids long. The ends lost 3 bases at V and 3 bases at J; junction bases unmatched: 4. Germline loops: CDR1 SEHNR, CDR2 FQNEAQ (reference sequence). In nucleotides, the CDR3 is TGTGCCAGCAGCTTTAGACAGGGGAACTACGAGCAGTACTTC. This encodes CASSFRQGNYEQYF.

The gene calls are TRBV6-5 and TRBJ1-2; weak D call: TRBD1 (5 bases). This CDR3 comprises 14 residues. Germline-derived CDR1 and CDR2 are MNHEY and SVGAGI. Deletions cut 7 bases from V and 0 bases from J, with 12 bases between. CDR3 sequence (DNA): TGTGCCAGCAAGTGGGGGGAACCTAACTATGGCTACACCTTC. Translation gives CASKWGEPNYGYTF.

This chain links TRBV19 with TRBJ1-1; perhaps TRBD1 as D (5 bases). Germline V lookup: CDR1 LNHDA, CDR2 SQIVND (reference sequence). CDR3 size: 15 residues. V lost 7 bases and J lost 2, with 17 bases in between. For the CDR3, the DNA is TGTGCCAGTACCCCCCCGGGGGGGAGCAACACTGAAGCTTTCTTT. Translated, it gives CASTPPGGSNTEAFF.

The chain carries TRBV9 and TRBJ2-7; D unresolved. The V gene lost 5 bases and the J gene lost 9 bases, with 15 bases spanning the gap. Germline V CDR1 and CDR2: SGDLS, YYNGEE. The CDR3 is 12 residues long. CDR3 sequence reads: CASRPSGQRQYF. Written as DNA, the CDR3 is TGTGCCAGCAGACCCTCGGGTCAGAGGCAGTACTTC.

The CDR3 nucleotides read TGTGCCAGCAGCCCGTCGGGGGGCTATGGCTACACCTTC. Its protein is CASSPSGGYGYTF. The rearrangement uses TRBV7-2 and TRBJ1-2; a possible D gene is TRBD1 (5 bases). The CDR3 is 13 amino acids. The germline gives CDR1 SGHTA, CDR2 FQGNSA. V lost 5 bases and J lost 4, with 11 bases in between.

The CDR3 DNA follows: TGTGCCAGCACCCTTGGAGGGGGCGCGAAGGCCTATGGCTACACCTTC. It codes for CASTLGGGAKAYGYTF. The gene calls are TRBV28 and TRBJ1-2; TRBD1 agrees at 7 bases. The CDR3 has 16 amino acids. Looked up from germline, CDR1 is MDHEN and CDR2 is SYDVKM. V lost 7 bases, J lost 4 bases, and 15 bases stayed unmatched.

J is TRBJ2-3 and V is TRBV6-5; 15 bases map to TRBD2. Germline-derived CDR1 and CDR2 are MNHEY and SVGAGI. The CDR3 loop spans 15 amino acids. V lost 6 bases, J lost 5 bases, and 3 bases stayed unmatched. DNA of the CDR3: TGTGCCAGCAGGGGGACTAGCGGGGGGATAGATACGCAGTATTTT. Translated: CASRGTSGGIDTQYF.

On this clone: Other DNA sequences in the same sample also yield this CDR3. The chain uses TRBV6-5 and TRBJ1-1; D is possibly TRBD1 (6 bases). CDR1 and CDR2 from the germline V gene are MNHEY and SVGAGI. The CDR3 extends over 15 amino acids. The germline V and J ends were trimmed by 0 bases and 0 bases, with 8 bases remaining between them. CDR3 in DNA: TGTGCCAGCAGTTACTCGACAGGCATGAACACTGAAGCTTTCTTT. This codes for CASSYSTGMNTEAFF.

In this sample, this clone turned up once. This rearrangement joins TRBV5-4 to TRBJ1-4; D is ambiguous. Trimming pared 1 base from V and 7 bases from J, leaving 11 bases between. Germline V lookup: CDR1 SGHNT, CDR2 YYREEE (reference sequence). The CDR3 totals 14 residues. In DNA, the CDR3 is TGTGCCAGCAGCTTGTTGGGCGTGGGTGAAAAACTGTTTTTT. Protein sequence: CASSLLGVGEKLFF.

The J gene is TRBJ1-2, the V gene TRBV27; 11 bases are shared with TRBD1. The V and J ends lost 3 bases and 8 bases, in that order; junction bases with no gene match: 2. CDR1 is MNHEY, CDR2 SMNVEV, per germline (reference sequence). This CDR3 is 13 amino acids long. This CDR3 reads CASSFGTGGGYTF. The CDR3 DNA sequence: TGTGCCAGCAGTTTTGGGACAGGGGGAGGCTACACCTTC.

V usage is TRBV2 and J usage is TRBJ2-1, with TRBD2 matching over 7 bases. Germline CDR1 SNHLY, CDR2 FYNNEI. V shed 6 bases and J 2 bases; nucleotides not matched to a gene: 4. The CDR3 has 14 amino acids. The CDR3 protein is CASRPGGPYNEQFF. The DNA of the CDR3 is TGTGCCAGCAGACCGGGGGGACCCTACAATGAGCAGTTCTTC. Full variable domain (missing parts from reference TRBV2 and TRBJ2-1): EPEVTQTPSHQVTQMGQEVILRCVPISNHLYFYWYRQILGQKVEFLVSFYNNEISEKSEIFDDQFSVERPDGSNFTLKIRSTKLEDSAMYFCASRPGGPYNEQFFGPGTRLTVL.

The genes are TRBV7-3 and TRBJ1-2; D unresolved. Trimming stripped 5 bases from V and 0 bases from J, with 13 bases between. CDR1 SGHTA and CDR2 FQGTGA come from the germline V gene. The length of the CDR3 is 15 residues. This CDR3 is CASSADGEANYGYTF. The CDR3, as DNA: TGTGCCAGCAGCGCTGACGGGGAAGCTAACTATGGCTACACCTTC.

This chain connects TRBV5-8 to TRBJ1-2; TRBD1 is a possible D gene (5 bases). The CDR3 is 12 amino acids. Germline V gene sequence: CDR1 SGHTS, CDR2 YDEGEE. V was pared by 1 base and J by 6 bases, with 7 bases between. The CDR3 loop reads CASSLKGNGYTF. CDR3 DNA sequence: TGTGCCAGCAGCTTGAAGGGGAATGGCTACACCTTC.

This chain joins TRBV19 and TRBJ2-3, with D perhaps matching TRBD2 (6 bases). Per germline, CDR1 LNHDA and CDR2 SQIVND (reference sequence). Trimming removed 5 bases from V and 0 bases from J, with 12 bases in between. This CDR3 is 15 amino acids long. The CDR3 loop is CASSPFAGSTDTQYF. In DNA form, the CDR3 reads TGTGCCAGTAGTCCCTTCGCGGGGAGCACAGATACGCAGTATTTT. The full variable domain, rest sourced from reference TRBV19 and TRBJ2-3, is DGGITQSPKYLFRKEGQNVTLSCEQNLNHDAMYWYRQDPGQGLRLIYYSQIVNDFQKGDIAEGYSVSREKKESFPLTVTSAQKNPTAFYLCASSPFAGSTDTQYFGPGTRLTVL.

The V gene is TRBV4-3, the J gene TRBJ2-7, with 11 nucleotides matching TRBD1. This CDR3 is built from 17 residues. V was pared by 4 bases and J by 4 bases, with 12 bases of the junction left unmatched. The germline V gene encodes CDR1 LGHNA and CDR2 YSLEER. In DNA form, the CDR3 reads TGCGCCAGCAGCCTTAGGACCCCGGGACAGGGGGTTTACGAGCAGTACTTC. Translation gives CASSLRTPGQGVYEQYF.

The CDR3, as DNA: TGTGCCAGCAGCCCGGGGTCCTTGGATGGGCTGTTTTTT. Its protein is CASSPGSLDGLFF. The rearrangement joins TRBV7-8 to TRBJ2-2; D might be TRBD2 (5 bases). The V end was cut by 5 bases, the J end by 13 bases, with 17 bases between. This CDR3 comprises 13 residues. The germline V gene encodes CDR1 SGHVS and CDR2 FQNEAQ.

The chain uses TRBV6-1 and TRBJ1-5; D possibly corresponds to TRBD1 (6 bases). CDR3 size: 16 residues. CDR1 is MNHNS, CDR2 SASEGT, per germline. Trimming took 4 bases from V and 4 from J, leaving 17 bases between them. CDR3 nucleotides: TGTGCCAGCAGTGCCGGGAACAGGGTCAGTAATCAGCCCCAGCATTTT. Translation gives CASSAGNRVSNQPQHF.

This chain connects TRBV19 to TRBJ2-3; 13 nucleotides line up with TRBD2. Germline values: CDR1 LNHDA, CDR2 SQIVND (reference sequence). The CDR3 contains 17 residues. The ends lost 3 bases at V and 8 bases at J; junction bases unmatched: 11. Here the CDR3 reads CASSIQFQTSGGFTQYF. The CDR3 DNA reads as TGTGCCAGTAGTATTCAATTCCAGACTAGCGGGGGGTTTACGCAGTATTTT.

The chain uses TRBV18 and TRBJ1-1; perhaps TRBD1 as D (6 bases). The CDR3 runs to 16 residues. Trimming pared 4 bases from V and 4 bases from J, leaving 19 bases between. CDR1 is KGHSH, CDR2 LQKENI, per germline. CDR3 residues: CASSLSQGTRGTEAFF. Written as DNA, the CDR3 is TGTGCCAGCTCACTATCACAGGGAACTCGGGGCACTGAAGCTTTCTTT.